Listed here are 20 T cell receptor beta chains from one sample, sequenced in a study of blood T cell repertoires in COVID-19. Produced via immunoSEQ multiplex PCR; TCRdb's table is partial and in-frame only. The sample carries fewer than 350,000 clones, 85% recorded once. Source material: peripheral blood. The receptor set was obtained from a woman in her forties or fifties with active or convalescent COVID-19.

The chain uses TRBV18 and TRBJ1-5; D might be TRBD1 (5 bases). V lost 1 base to trimming and J lost 7 bases, with 14 bases between them. In germline, CDR1 is KGHSH, CDR2 LQKENI. CDR3 length: 15 residues. CDR3 residues: CASSPLQAVGQPQHF. In DNA, the CDR3 is TGTGCCAGCTCACCACTACAGGCTGTGGGCCAGCCCCAGCATTTT.

This clone was counted once. This chain joins TRBV6-5 and TRBJ2-7, with 7 nucleotides matching TRBD1. The CDR3 sequence is 13 residues long. Unmatched junction bases numbered 14, after V lost 11 bases and J lost 7 bases. Germline CDR1 MNHEY, CDR2 SVGAGI. The CDR3 sequence: CASRARGTEEQYF. The CDR3 coding sequence is TGTGCCTCCAGGGCTAGGGGGACAGAAGAGCAGTACTTC.

The chain uses TRBV5-3 and TRBJ1-3; D is possibly TRBD1 (5 bases). TRBV5-3 counts as an open reading frame of uncertain function. Trimming cost V 7 bases and J 2 bases, with 16 bases left between them. The CDR3 totals 15 residues. This CDR3 is CARWGRRDTGNTIYF. The CDR3 DNA sequence: TGTGCCAGATGGGGCAGGAGAGACACTGGAAACACCATATATTTT.

This chain uses TRBV6-6 with TRBJ1-2; 7 nucleotides line up with TRBD1. The junction had 7 bases not matched to a gene; V was cut back by 3 bases and J by 0 bases. The V gene's germline CDR1 is MNHNY and CDR2 SVGAGI (reference sequence). CDR3 size: 16 residues. The CDR3 nucleotides are TGTGCCAGCAGTTATTGGGGACAGTATCCTAACTATGGCTACACCTTC. Its protein product is CASSYWGQYPNYGYTF.

The gene calls are TRBV9 and TRBJ2-2; D perhaps matches TRBD2 (5 bases). This CDR3 is 14 amino acids long. CDR1 is SGDLS and CDR2 is YYNGEE in the germline V gene. The ends were cut back, 3 bases at V and 1 base at J, with 7 bases in the middle. CDR3 in DNA: TGTGCCAGCAGCGGCGGAGGGAACACCGGGGAGCTGTTTTTT. Protein product: CASSGGGNTGELFF.

The chain uses TRBV14 and TRBJ2-5, with 9 positions matching TRBD2. CDR3 size: 16 residues. V gave up 6 bases and J gave up 2 bases; unmatched junction bases: 10. From germline, CDR1 is SGHDN and CDR2 FVKESK. CDR3 amino acids: CASSPLAGFRQETQYF. CDR3 DNA: TGTGCCAGCAGTCCCCTAGCGGGATTTAGGCAAGAGACCCAGTACTTC.

This chain connects TRBV19 to TRBJ1-1, with a possible D match to TRBD1 (6 bases). The CDR3 is made up of 16 amino acids. Trimming shortened V by 4 bases and J by 0 bases, and 15 bases separated the two germline ends. Germline V CDR1 and CDR2: LNHDA, SQIVND (reference sequence). The CDR3: CASSSTGSNMNTEAFF. DNA for the CDR3: TGTGCCAGTAGTAGCACAGGGTCAAATATGAACACTGAAGCTTTCTTT.

The V and J genes are TRBV6-5 and TRBJ2-7, with 7 positions matching TRBD1. The CDR3 totals 15 residues. V lost 5 bases, J lost 7 bases, and 14 bases stayed unmatched. Germline V gene lookup returns CDR1 MNHEY and CDR2 SVGAGI. The CDR3 region is CASSPRGLTGVEQYF. The CDR3 DNA follows: TGTGCCAGCAGTCCCCGGGGTCTCACAGGGGTAGAGCAGTACTTC.

The chain is built from TRBV7-2 and TRBJ2-3, with 8 bases identical to TRBD1. Per the germline V gene, CDR1 is SGHTA and CDR2 is FQGNSA. CDR3 length: 15 residues. Trimming took 5 bases from V and 2 from J; bases not matched to a gene: 6. The CDR3 protein is CASSLRGQYTDTQYF. The CDR3 nucleotides read TGTGCCAGCAGCCTCAGGGGGCAATACACAGATACGCAGTATTTT.

This chain connects TRBV6-5 to TRBJ1-2, with 7 bases that match TRBD1. Unmatched junction bases numbered 7, after V lost 2 bases and J lost 4 bases. This CDR3 has 15 amino acids. Germline V gene sequence: CDR1 MNHEY, CDR2 SVGAGI. CDR3 loop: CASSYRGGRSYGYTF. In DNA, the CDR3 is TGTGCCAGCAGTTACCGAGGGGGCAGATCCTATGGCTACACCTTC.

The chain has TRBV14 and TRBJ2-6, with D uncertain. V was trimmed by 0 bases and J by 0 bases, leaving 9 bases between them. The CDR3 has 17 residues. Germline V lookup: CDR1 SGHDN, CDR2 FVKESK. CDR3 bases: TGTGCCAGCAGCCAAGAATTATTAGACTCTGGGGCCAACGTCCTGACTTTC. This codes for CASSQELLDSGANVLTF.

This chain uses TRBV19 with TRBJ2-7; 7 positions agree with TRBD1. Germline V CDR1 and CDR2: LNHDA, SQIVND (reference sequence). V shed 6 bases, J shed 2 bases, and the junction held 10 bases outside the gene matches. The CDR3 consists of 15 residues. The CDR3 sequence: CASSPRDSKAYEQYF. CDR3 in DNA: TGTGCCAGTAGCCCCCGGGACAGCAAGGCCTACGAGCAGTACTTC.

V usage is TRBV3-1 (or the pseudogene TRBV3-2) and J usage is TRBJ2-2; possibly TRBD2 for D (5 bases). The ends were cut back, 3 bases at V and 7 bases at J, with 12 bases in the middle. This CDR3 has 14 residues. Germline CDR1 is LGHDT and CDR2 is YNNKEL (reference sequence). The CDR3 nucleotides read TGTGCCAGCAGCCAGAACCGGGGAATCGGGGAGCTGTTTTTT. It codes for CASSQNRGIGELFF.

The chain joins TRBV7-2 to TRBJ2-6; possible D gene TRBD2, 6 bases. Germline-derived CDR1 and CDR2 are SGHTA and FQGNSA. Between the trimmed V and J ends, which lost 4 bases and 0 bases, there was a span of 13 bases. This CDR3 comprises 17 residues. In DNA, the CDR3 is TGTGCCAGCAGCTGGACTAAGGGAAACTCTGGGGCCAACGTCCTGACTTTC. Encoded protein: CASSWTKGNSGANVLTF.

The sample holds a few counts of this clone. The chain has TRBV27 and TRBJ1-2; D is unresolved. V lost 5 bases to trimming and J lost 2 bases, with 15 bases between them. In germline, CDR1 is MNHEY, CDR2 SMNVEV (reference sequence). The CDR3 has 15 amino acids. The DNA for the CDR3 is TGTGCCAGCAGTCCCGCGGGGAGAACAAACTATGGCTACACCTTC. This codes for CASSPAGRTNYGYTF.

V gene TRBV27 combines with J gene TRBJ2-7, with 8 positions matching TRBD1. The germline CDR1 and CDR2 sequences are MNHEY and SMNVEV (reference sequence). This CDR3 region has 17 residues. V trimming: 6 bases; J trimming: 3 bases; junction bases outside the gene matches: 16. DNA of the CDR3: TGTGCCAGCAGCGAGGGACAGGTGAGCCGGCGACGCTACGAGCAGTACTTC. Protein sequence: CASSEGQVSRRRYEQYF.

The chain uses TRBV6-2 or TRBV6-3 and TRBJ2-1, with D hard to call. Trimming removed 6 bases at V and 1 base at J, with 13 bases between. Germline V lookup: CDR1 MNHEY, CDR2 SVGEGT. CDR3 size: 15 residues. CDR3 sequence: CASSPRGSSYNEQFF. The DNA for the CDR3 is TGTGCCAGCAGCCCAAGAGGCTCTTCCTACAATGAGCAGTTCTTC.

This clone came up once. This chain uses TRBV19 with TRBJ2-3; TRBD2 matches at 14 bases. The germline V gene encodes CDR1 LNHDA and CDR2 SQIVND (reference sequence). V lost 6 bases, J lost 4 bases, and 3 bases stayed unmatched. The CDR3 runs 15 residues. CDR3 loop: CASRGLAGVADTQYF. CDR3 DNA sequence: TGTGCCAGTAGGGGACTAGCGGGAGTCGCAGATACGCAGTATTTT.

V and J are TRBV7-2 and TRBJ1-2, with TRBD1 matching over 8 bases. Germline assignment: CDR1 SGHTA and CDR2 FQGNSA. After removal of 2 bases from V and 4 bases from J, the junction contained 6 bases not matched to a gene. The CDR3 is made up of 15 amino acids. This CDR3 reads CASSLSWGQVYGYTF. Here the CDR3 DNA reads TGTGCCAGCAGCTTATCCTGGGGACAGGTCTATGGCTACACCTTC.

The chain couples TRBV7-8 to TRBJ2-1, with TRBD2 matching over 11 bases. The CDR3 totals 15 residues. Trimming cost V 4 bases and J 8 bases; bases outside gene matches: 7. Per the germline V gene, CDR1 is SGHVS and CDR2 is FQNEAQ. CDR3 in amino acids: CASSYSGRAGDEQFF. As DNA, the CDR3 is TGTGCCAGCAGCTATAGCGGGAGGGCCGGAGATGAGCAGTTCTTC.